The 12 T cell receptor beta chains given below trace back to one sample, sequenced in a study of blood T cell repertoires in COVID-19. Data came from immunoSEQ multiplex PCR; TCRdb stores just in-frame clones and leaves some out. This sample yields about 40,000 clones, of which about 89% are seen a single time; 15% to 19% belongs to the top ten. Sequenced: peripheral blood. These receptors originate from a woman in her thirties in a cohort sampled during active COVID-19.

The chain joins TRBV9 to TRBJ2-1; 7 bases map to TRBD2. CDR1 and CDR2 from the germline V gene are SGDLS and YYNGEE. Germline trimming cut 0 bases from V and 6 bases from J; bases unmatched to any gene: 3. This CDR3 is built from 14 residues. CDR3 in DNA: TGTGCCAGCAGCGTAGACGCTAGCGGCAATGAGCAGTTCTTC. Protein product: CASSVDASGNEQFF. Based on the CDR3 plus reference TRBV9 and TRBJ2-1, the full variable domain is DSGVTQTPKHLITATGQRVTLRCSPRSGDLSVYWYQQSLDQGLQFLIQYYNGEERAKGNILERFSAQQFPDLHSELNLSSLELGDSALYFCASSVDASGNEQFFGPGTRLTVL.

CDR3 residues: CASADAFWGKGADTQYF. In nucleotides, the CDR3 is TGTGCCAGCGCCGATGCATTTTGGGGTAAAGGGGCAGATACGCAGTATTTT. The J gene is TRBJ2-3, the V gene TRBV11-2; a possible D gene is TRBD1 (5 bases). Per germline, CDR1 SGHAT and CDR2 FQNNGV. This CDR3 spans 17 amino acids. With 8 bases removed from V and 4 bases from J, the gap between germline ends came to 25 bases. The whole variable domain, remainder taken from reference TRBV11-2 and TRBJ2-3, is EAGVAQSPRYKIIEKRQSVAFWCNPISGHATLYWYQQILGQGPKLLIQFQNNGVVDDSQLPKDRFSAERLKGVDSTLKIQPAKLEDSAVYLCASADAFWGKGADTQYFGPGTRLTVL.

The genes are TRBV27 and TRBJ2-7; weak D call: TRBD2 (7 bases). Germline V gene data show CDR1 as MNHEY and CDR2 as SMNVEV (reference sequence). The CDR3 length is 14 residues. Trimming removed 2 bases at V and 5 bases at J, with 13 bases between. DNA of the CDR3: TGTGCCAGCAGTTTAATCGGGGGGCATCACGAGCAGTACTTC. Amino acid sequence: CASSLIGGHHEQYF.

This chain uses TRBV10-3 with TRBJ2-3; TRBD1 matches at 7 bases. This CDR3 is 15 amino acids long. The trim removed 5 bases at V and 0 bases at J, leaving 5 bases unmatched. The V gene's germline CDR1 is ENHRY and CDR2 SYGVKD. The CDR3 nucleotides read TGTGCCATCAGTCGACCGGGACAGAGCACAGATACGCAGTATTTT. Protein sequence: CAISRPGQSTDTQYF.

The genes are TRBV6-5 and TRBJ2-3; 7 positions match TRBD2. CDR3 size: 15 residues. In germline, CDR1 is MNHEY, CDR2 SVGAGI. V trimming: 7 bases; J trimming: 5 bases; junction bases outside the gene matches: 12. This chain's CDR3 is CASTQSGVREDTQYF. CDR3 nucleotides: TGTGCCAGCACCCAGAGCGGGGTACGGGAAGATACGCAGTATTTT.

CDR3 amino acids: CAWTLPGAGEKLFF. The CDR3 bases are TGTGCCTGGACCTTGCCCGGTGCGGGTGAAAAACTGTTTTTT. The chain carries TRBV30 and TRBJ1-4; D call uncertain. Germline V lookup: CDR1 GTSNPN, CDR2 SVGIG (reference sequence). CDR3 length equals 14 residues. Deletions cut 4 bases from V and 7 bases from J, with 16 bases between.

This chain joins TRBV5-1 and TRBJ1-1; D possibly corresponds to TRBD1 (5 bases). Germline CDR1 and CDR2: SGHRS and YFSETQ. The CDR3 sequence is 16 residues long. Trimming took off 0 bases at V and 0 bases at J, with 12 bases between the two ends. The DNA for the CDR3 is TGCGCCAGCAGCTTGGTTGGTGGGGACTTGAACACTGAAGCTTTCTTT. It yields the protein CASSLVGGDLNTEAFF. The whole variable domain, remainder taken from reference TRBV5-1 and TRBJ1-1, is KAGVTQTPRYLIKTRGQQVTLSCSPISGHRSVSWYQQTPGQGLQFLFEYFSETQRNKGNFPGRFSGRQFSNSRSEMNVSTLELGDSALYLCASSLVGGDLNTEAFFGQGTRLTVV.

This clone has just one count. The V call is TRBV28, the J call TRBJ2-7, with 7 bases lining up with TRBD2. The CDR3 extends over 16 amino acids. CDR1 and CDR2 from the germline V gene are MDHEN and SYDVKM. V gave up 8 bases and J gave up 7 bases; unmatched junction bases: 20. The CDR3 loop reads CASSYPLLAAGGEQYF. In DNA form, the CDR3 reads TGTGCCAGCTCATATCCCCTCCTAGCGGCCGGAGGGGAGCAGTACTTC.

This rearrangement joins TRBV7-9 to TRBJ1-1; 9 bases match TRBD1. V lost 6 bases, J lost 6 bases, and 5 bases stayed unmatched. Per germline, CDR1 SEHNR and CDR2 FQNEAQ (reference sequence). There are 13 residues in the CDR3. The DNA of the CDR3 is TGTGCCAGCAGTGGGGACAGGGTCGCTGAAGCTTTCTTT. Translation: CASSGDRVAEAFF.

This chain uses TRBV15 with TRBJ2-3, with a possible D match to TRBD2 (5 bases). V lost 8 bases and J lost 1, with 10 bases in between. CDR1 and CDR2 (germline): LNHNV, YYDKDF (reference sequence). The CDR3 is 13 amino acids. The CDR3 sequence is CATGRGGTDTQYF. The DNA of the CDR3 is TGTGCCACCGGGAGAGGCGGCACAGATACGCAGTATTTT.

The chain links TRBV24-1 to TRBJ2-7, with 7 nucleotides matching TRBD2. CDR1 is KGHDR and CDR2 is SFDVKD in the germline V gene. The CDR3 consists of 15 residues. J gave up 2 bases and V 5 bases, and 8 bases lay outside the gene matches. The DNA of the CDR3 is TGTGCCACCAGTGGCACAACGGCGGGGGCCTACGAGCAGTACTTC. It is translated as CATSGTTAGAYEQYF.

V gene TRBV27 combines with J gene TRBJ1-2; D is ambiguous. This CDR3 is 15 amino acids long. Trimming removed 7 bases from V and 8 bases from J, with 23 bases in between. Germline CDR1 is MNHEY and CDR2 is SMNVEV (reference sequence). CDR3 sequence: CASTYNFGESVGYTF. CDR3 bases: TGTGCCAGCACCTACAATTTCGGAGAGTCCGTGGGCTACACCTTC.